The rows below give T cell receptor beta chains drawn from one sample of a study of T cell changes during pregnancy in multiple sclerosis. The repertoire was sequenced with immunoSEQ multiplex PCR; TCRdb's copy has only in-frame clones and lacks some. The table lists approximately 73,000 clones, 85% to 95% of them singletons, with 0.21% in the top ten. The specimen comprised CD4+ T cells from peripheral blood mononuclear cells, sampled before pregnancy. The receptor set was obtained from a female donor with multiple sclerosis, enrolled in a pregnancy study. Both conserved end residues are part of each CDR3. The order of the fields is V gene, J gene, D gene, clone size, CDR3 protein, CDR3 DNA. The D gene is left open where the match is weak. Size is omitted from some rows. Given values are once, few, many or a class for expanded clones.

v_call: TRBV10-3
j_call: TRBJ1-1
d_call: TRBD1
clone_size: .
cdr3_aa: CAISAGQGHTEAFF
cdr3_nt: TGTGCCATCAGTGCGGGACAGGGACACACTGAAGCTTTCTTT

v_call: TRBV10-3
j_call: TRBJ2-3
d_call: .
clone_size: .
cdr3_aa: CAISSPDISSTDTQYF
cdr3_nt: TGTGCCATCAGTTCTCCCGACATTTCTAGCACAGATACGCAGTATTTT

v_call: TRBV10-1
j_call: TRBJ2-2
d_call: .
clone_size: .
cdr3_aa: CASSESWGRGTGELFF
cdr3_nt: TGCGCCAGCAGTGAGTCGTGGGGGCGAGGAACCGGGGAGCTGTTTTTT

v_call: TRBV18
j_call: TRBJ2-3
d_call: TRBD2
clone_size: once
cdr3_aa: CASSTLPSGGSADTQYF
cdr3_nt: TGTGCCAGCTCAACTCTACCTAGCGGGGGTTCGGCAGATACGCAGTATTTT

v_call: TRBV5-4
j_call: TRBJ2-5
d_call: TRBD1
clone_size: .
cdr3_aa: CASSDGQGRQETQYF
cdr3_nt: TGTGCCAGCAGCGACGGACAGGGAAGACAAGAGACCCAGTACTTC

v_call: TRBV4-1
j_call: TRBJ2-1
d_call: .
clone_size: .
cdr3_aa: CASSQGLPLSYNEQFF
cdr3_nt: TGCGCCAGCAGCCAGGGACTTCCTCTCTCCTACAATGAGCAGTTCTTC

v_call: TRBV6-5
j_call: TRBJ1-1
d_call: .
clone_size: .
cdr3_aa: CASSYWGRVNTEAFF
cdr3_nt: TGTGCCAGCAGTTACTGGGGGCGCGTGAACACTGAAGCTTTCTTT

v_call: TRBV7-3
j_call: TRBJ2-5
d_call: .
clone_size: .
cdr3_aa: CASSVNGGARETQYF
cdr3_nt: TGTGCCAGCAGCGTTAACGGGGGAGCCAGGGAGACCCAGTACTTC

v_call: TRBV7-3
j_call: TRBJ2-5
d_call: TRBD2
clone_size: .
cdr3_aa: CASSFAGGPGETQYF
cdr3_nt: TGTGCCAGCAGCTTCGCGGGAGGGCCAGGGGAGACCCAGTACTTC

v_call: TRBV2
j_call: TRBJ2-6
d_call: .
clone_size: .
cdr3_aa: CASSEAGRSGANVLTF
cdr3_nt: TGTGCCAGCAGCGAAGCTGGCCGTTCTGGGGCCAACGTCCTGACTTTC

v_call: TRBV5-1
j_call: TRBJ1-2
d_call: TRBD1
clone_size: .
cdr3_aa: CASSFYNPGQGYGYTF
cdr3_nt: TGCGCCAGCAGCTTTTACAATCCGGGACAGGGATATGGCTACACCTTC

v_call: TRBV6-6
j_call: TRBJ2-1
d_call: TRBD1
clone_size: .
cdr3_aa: CASRPTGTGMNEQFF
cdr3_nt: TGTGCCAGCAGACCTACCGGGACAGGGATGAATGAGCAGTTCTTC

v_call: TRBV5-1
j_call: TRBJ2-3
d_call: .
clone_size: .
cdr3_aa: CASSFQGDTQYF
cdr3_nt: TGCGCCAGCAGCTTCCAGGGAGATACGCAGTATTTT

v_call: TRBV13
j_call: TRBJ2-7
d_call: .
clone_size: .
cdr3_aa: CASSLGTFYEQYF
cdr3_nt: TGTGCCAGCAGCTTAGGGACTTTCTACGAGCAGTACTTC

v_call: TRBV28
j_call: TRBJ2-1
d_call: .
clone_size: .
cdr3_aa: CASETRNEQFF
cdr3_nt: TGTGCCAGCGAGACTCGGAATGAGCAGTTCTTC

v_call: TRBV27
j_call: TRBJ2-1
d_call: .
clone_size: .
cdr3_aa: CASRRGSYNEQFF
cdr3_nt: TGTGCCAGCAGACGAGGCTCCTACAATGAGCAGTTCTTC

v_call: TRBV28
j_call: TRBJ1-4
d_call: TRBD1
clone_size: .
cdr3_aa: CAIPEGGGEKLFF
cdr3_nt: TGTGCCATCCCTGAAGGGGGCGGGGAAAAACTGTTTTTT

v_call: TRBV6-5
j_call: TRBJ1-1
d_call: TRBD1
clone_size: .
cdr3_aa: CASSYSKGADTEAFF
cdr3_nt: TGTGCCAGCAGTTACTCTAAGGGGGCGGACACTGAAGCTTTCTTT

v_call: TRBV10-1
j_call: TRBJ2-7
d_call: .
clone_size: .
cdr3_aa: CASSGGSTHEQYF
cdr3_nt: TGCGCCAGCAGTGGTGGGAGCACCCACGAGCAGTACTTC

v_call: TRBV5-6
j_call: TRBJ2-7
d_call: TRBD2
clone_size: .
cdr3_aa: CASSLVAGTTYEQYF
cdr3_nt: TGTGCCAGCAGCTTGGTAGCGGGGACAACCTACGAGCAGTACTTC

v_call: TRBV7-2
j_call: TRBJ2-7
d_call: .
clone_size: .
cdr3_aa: CASSFSGNYEQYF
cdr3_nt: TGTGCCAGCAGCTTCTCAGGGAACTACGAGCAGTACTTC

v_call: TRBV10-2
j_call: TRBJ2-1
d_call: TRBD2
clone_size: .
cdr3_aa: CASRLSGSGAYNEQFF
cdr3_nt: TGCGCCAGCAGGCTAAGCGGGAGTGGGGCCTACAATGAGCAGTTCTTC

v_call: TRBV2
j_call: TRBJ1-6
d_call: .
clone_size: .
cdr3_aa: CASSERGQINSPLHF
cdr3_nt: TGTGCCAGCAGTGAAAGAGGCCAGATTAATTCACCCCTCCACTTT

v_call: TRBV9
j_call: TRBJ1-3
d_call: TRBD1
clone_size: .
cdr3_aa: CASSVLTGGDVSGNTIYF
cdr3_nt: TGTGCCAGCAGCGTTCTGACAGGGGGCGACGTCTCTGGAAACACCATATATTTT

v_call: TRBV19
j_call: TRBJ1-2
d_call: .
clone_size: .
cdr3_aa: CASEGRGALLGYTF
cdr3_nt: TGTGCCAGCGAAGGTCGGGGGGCCCTTCTGGGCTACACCTTC

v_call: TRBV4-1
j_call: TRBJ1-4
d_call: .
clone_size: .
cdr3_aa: CASSQGRGPSTNEKLFF
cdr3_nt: TGCGCCAGCAGCCAGGGCAGGGGACCCTCAACTAATGAAAAACTGTTTTTT

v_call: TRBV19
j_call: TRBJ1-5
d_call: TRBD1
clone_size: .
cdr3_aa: CASSTTGYNQPQHF
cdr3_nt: TGTGCCAGTAGTACGACAGGGTACAATCAGCCCCAGCATTTT

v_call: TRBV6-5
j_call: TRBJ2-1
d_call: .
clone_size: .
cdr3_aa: CASSPGGYNEQFF
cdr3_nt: TGTGCCAGCAGCCCCGGGGGATACAATGAGCAGTTCTTC

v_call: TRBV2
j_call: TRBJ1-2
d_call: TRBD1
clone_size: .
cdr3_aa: CASSGTGIYGYTF
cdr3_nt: TGTGCCAGCAGCGGGACAGGGATTTATGGCTACACCTTC

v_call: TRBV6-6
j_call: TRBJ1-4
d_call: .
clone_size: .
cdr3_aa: CASSYMAGRGEKLFF
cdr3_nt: TGTGCCAGCAGTTACATGGCGGGGCGAGGGGAAAAACTGTTTTTT

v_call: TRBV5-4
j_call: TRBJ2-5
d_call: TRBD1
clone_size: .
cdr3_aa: CASSLGAGGETQYF
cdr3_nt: TGTGCCAGCAGCTTGGGGGCAGGGGGTGAGACCCAGTACTTC

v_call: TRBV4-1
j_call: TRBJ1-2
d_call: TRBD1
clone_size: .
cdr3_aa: CASSPTDRNFYGYTF
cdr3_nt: TGCGCCAGCAGTCCAACGGACAGGAATTTCTATGGCTACACCTTC

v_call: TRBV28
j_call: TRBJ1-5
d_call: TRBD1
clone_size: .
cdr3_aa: CASSPGTGRSQPQHF
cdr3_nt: TGTGCCAGCAGCCCCGGGACAGGGAGGTCTCAGCCCCAGCATTTT

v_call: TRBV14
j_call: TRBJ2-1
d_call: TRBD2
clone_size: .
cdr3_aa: CASSQLSGRYAEQFF
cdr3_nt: TGTGCCAGCAGCCAACTTAGCGGGAGGTATGCTGAGCAGTTCTTC

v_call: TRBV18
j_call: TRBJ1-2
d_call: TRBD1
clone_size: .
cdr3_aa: CASSLSGGRNQGANDGYTF
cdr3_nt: TGTGCCAGCTCATTGAGTGGGGGTCGGAATCAGGGGGCGAACGATGGCTACACCTTC

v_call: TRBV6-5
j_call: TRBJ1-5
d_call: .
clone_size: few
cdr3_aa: CASSTTGNQPQHF
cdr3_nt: TGTGCCAGCAGCACTACAGGGAATCAGCCCCAGCATTTT

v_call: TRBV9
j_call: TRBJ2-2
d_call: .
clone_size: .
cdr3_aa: CASSVGDSNTGELFF
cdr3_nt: TGTGCCAGCAGCGTAGGAGACTCGAACACCGGGGAGCTGTTTTTT

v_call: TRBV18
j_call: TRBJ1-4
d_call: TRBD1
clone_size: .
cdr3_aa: CASSPTTGTGREKLFF
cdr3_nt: TGTGCCAGCTCACCGACCACCGGGACAGGGCGCGAAAAACTGTTTTTT

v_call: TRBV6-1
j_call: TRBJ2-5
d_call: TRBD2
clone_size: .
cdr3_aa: CASTQRTSGIETQYF
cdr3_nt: TGTGCCAGCACCCAAAGGACTAGCGGGATAGAGACCCAGTACTTC

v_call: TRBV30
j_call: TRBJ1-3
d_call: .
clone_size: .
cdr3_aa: CAWSVQAGNTIYF
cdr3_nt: TGTGCCTGGAGTGTACAGGCTGGAAACACCATATATTTT

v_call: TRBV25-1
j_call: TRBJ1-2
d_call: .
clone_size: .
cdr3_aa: CASSEPSPGGLYGYTF
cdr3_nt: TGTGCCAGCAGTGAACCCTCCCCGGGGGGTCTTTATGGCTACACCTTC

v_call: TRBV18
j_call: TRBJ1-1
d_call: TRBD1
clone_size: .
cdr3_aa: CASSPRQGDYQTEAFF
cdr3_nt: TGTGCCAGCTCACCCCGACAGGGGGATTATCAAACTGAAGCTTTCTTT

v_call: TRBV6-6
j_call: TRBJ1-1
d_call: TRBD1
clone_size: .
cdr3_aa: CASSHYLQGDTEAFF
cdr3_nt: TGTGCCAGCAGTCACTACCTCCAGGGGGACACTGAAGCTTTCTTT

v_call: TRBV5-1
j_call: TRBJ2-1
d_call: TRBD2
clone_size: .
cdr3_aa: CASSILAGVNRAEQFF
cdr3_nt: TGCGCCAGCAGCATACTAGCGGGAGTTAACAGGGCTGAGCAGTTCTTC

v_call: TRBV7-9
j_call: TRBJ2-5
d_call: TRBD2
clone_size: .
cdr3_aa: CASSLGLAGIQETQYF
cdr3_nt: TGTGCCAGCAGCTTAGGACTAGCGGGGATACAAGAGACCCAGTACTTC

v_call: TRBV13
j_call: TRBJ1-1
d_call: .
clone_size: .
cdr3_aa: CASSHGNRVTEAFF
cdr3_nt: TGTGCCAGCAGCCATGGAAACAGGGTCACTGAAGCTTTCTTT

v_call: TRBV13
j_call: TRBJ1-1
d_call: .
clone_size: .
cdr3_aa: CASSFPAGSPEAFF
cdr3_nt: TGTGCCAGCAGCTTCCCGGCAGGATCACCTGAAGCTTTCTTT

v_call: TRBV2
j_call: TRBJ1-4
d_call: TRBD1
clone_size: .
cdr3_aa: CASMTGLAEKLFF
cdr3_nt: TGTGCCAGCATGACAGGGCTGGCTGAAAAACTGTTTTTT

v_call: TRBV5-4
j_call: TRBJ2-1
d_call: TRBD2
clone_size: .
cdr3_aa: CASLSGLAGSRGSYNEQFF
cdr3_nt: TGTGCCAGCCTAAGTGGACTAGCGGGAAGCCGAGGCTCCTACAATGAGCAGTTCTTC